The T cell receptor (beta chain) under discussion was sequenced for a study of blood T cell repertoires in COVID-19. Notes on this clone: Other DNA sequences in this sample translate to the same CDR3.

The repertoire was sequenced with immunoSEQ multiplex PCR; TCRdb's copy has only in-frame clones and lacks some. The top ten clones hold about 1.7% of a sample with some 300,000 clones, roughly 86% of them seen once. There are 13 residues in the CDR3. The V and J ends lost 6 bases and 5 bases, in that order; junction bases with no gene match: 3. Germline V gene lookup returns CDR1 SNHLY and CDR2 FYNNEI. J is TRBJ1-4 and V is TRBV2, with TRBD1 matching over 7 bases. This TCR was recovered from a woman in her thirties with COVID-19, enrolled during active disease. The source material was peripheral blood. This CDR3 reads CASRGQLNEKLFF. CDR3 nucleotide sequence: TGTGCCAGCAGGGGACAGTTAAATGAAAAACTGTTTTTT.